This T cell receptor beta chain came from a study of shared T cell receptors in the human thymus. Trimming pared 4 bases from V and 5 bases from J, leaving 12 bases between. Germline CDR1 reads SEHNR; CDR2 reads FQNEAQ (reference sequence). CDR3 length: 13 residues. TCRdb's table, derived via immunoSEQ multiplex PCR, lists solely in-frame clones and lacks some. Of approximately 400,000 clones in the sample, 95% were seen once. The chain uses TRBV7-9 and TRBJ2-7, with unresolved D. The receptor's source is a human donor. Source material: thymocytes. The CDR3 region has the DNA TGTGCCAGCAGCTCGGATCTATCCCACGAGCAGTACTTC. Translating it yields CASSSDLSHEQYF. Full variable domain (remainder filled in from reference TRBV7-9 and TRBJ2-7): DTGVSQNPRHKITKRGQNVTFRCDPISEHNRLYWYRQTLGQGPEFLTYFQNEAQLEKSRLLSDRFSAERPKGSFSTLEIQRTEQGDSAMYLCASSSDLSHEQYFGPGTRLTVT.